Presented here are 20 T cell receptor beta chains from one specimen sequenced in a study of pediatric ulcerative colitis (dated by TCRdb to between 2019 and 2020). The method was the immunoSEQ multiplex PCR assay. TCRdb re-hosts the immuneACCESS table, in-frame sequences only. Its copies lack some clones; in the studies checked, an unresolved V gene accounts for under half of them, and the cause for the rest is not known. The table for this sample lists 50,000 to 65,000 clones; roughly nine tenths of them were counted only once. Together, the top ten hold about 3% of the sample. Input material: blood. Receptors were obtained from a boy younger than 18 with severe ulcerative colitis.

The V gene is TRBV5-4, the J gene TRBJ2-7; the match to TRBD1 covers 10 bases. The CDR3 extends over 14 amino acids. The V segment lost 3 bases and the J segment 5 bases; nucleotides outside the gene matches: 5. Germline CDR1 is SGHNT and CDR2 is YYREEE (reference sequence). CDR3 coding DNA: TGTGCCAGCAGCTCCGACAGGGGGCACGACGAGCAGTACTTC. It translates to CASSSDRGHDEQYF.

This clone was recorded once. The chain couples TRBV4-2 to TRBJ2-1, with 8 bases aligning to TRBD1. CDR1 and CDR2 from the germline V gene are LGHNA and YNFKEQ. The V gene end was trimmed by 0 bases and the J gene end by 4 bases; junction bases not matched to a gene: 5. The CDR3 sequence is 16 residues long. The CDR3 DNA sequence: TGTGCCAGCAGCCAAGACGTCCGGGACAGGTACAATGAGCAGTTCTTC. Encoded protein: CASSQDVRDRYNEQFF.

CDR3 loop: CASSYVGANTGELFF. The CDR3 nucleotides read TGTGCCAGCAGTTACGTCGGCGCGAACACCGGGGAGCTGTTTTTT. V is TRBV6-5 and J is TRBJ2-2; D is ambiguous. Trimming removed 2 bases at V and 0 bases at J, with 7 bases between. Germline CDR1 and CDR2: MNHEY and SVGAGI. There are 15 residues in the CDR3.

The V and J genes are TRBV7-3 and TRBJ2-1; 7 bases match TRBD1. Germline CDR1 reads SGHTA; CDR2 reads FQGTGA. Trimming removed 0 bases from V and 8 bases from J; junction bases left unmatched: 7. This CDR3 spans 15 amino acids. The CDR3 nucleotides read TGTGCCAGCAGCTTAACAGGGGGCGTTGGCCATGAGCAGTTCTTC. Its translation: CASSLTGGVGHEQFF.

The J gene is TRBJ1-1, the V gene TRBV19, with unresolved D. The germline CDR1 and CDR2 sequences are LNHDA and SQIVND (reference sequence). Trimming removed 4 bases from V and 1 base from J, with 4 bases in between. The CDR3 consists of 12 residues. The CDR3 sequence: CASSNSNTEAFF. Here the CDR3 DNA reads TGTGCCAGTAGTAACTCGAACACTGAAGCTTTCTTT.

The chain has TRBV7-9 and TRBJ2-1; 10 bases map to TRBD2. The CDR3 sequence is 16 residues long. The germline V gene encodes CDR1 SEHNR and CDR2 FQNEAQ (reference sequence). The J segment lost 10 bases and the V segment lost 5 bases, leaving 14 bases of the junction unmatched. In DNA, the CDR3 is TGTGCCAGCAGCCCGACACCTCTAGCGGGGGATAGGGAGCAGTTCTTC. Amino acid sequence: CASSPTPLAGDREQFF.

This clone was recorded only once. V usage is TRBV27 and J usage is TRBJ2-1, with 8 bases lining up with TRBD2. The CDR3 totals 16 residues. Trimming removed 6 bases from V and 3 bases from J; junction bases left unmatched: 10. The germline CDR1 and CDR2 sequences are MNHEY and SMNVEV (reference sequence). CDR3 loop: CASSHPLAGGYNEQFF. The CDR3 DNA reads TGTGCCAGCAGCCACCCTCTGGCGGGAGGCTACAATGAGCAGTTCTTC.

The chain joins TRBV7-6 to TRBJ2-2, with TRBD2 matching over 7 bases. This CDR3 comprises 16 residues. In germline, CDR1 is SGHVS, CDR2 FNYEAQ. Trimming removed 5 bases from V and 6 bases from J; junction bases left unmatched: 12. CDR3: CASSVRPAGTAGELFF. The CDR3 nucleotides are TGTGCCAGCAGCGTTCGTCCAGCGGGAACGGCCGGGGAGCTGTTTTTT.

The V call is TRBV14, the J call TRBJ2-5; D unclear. With 1 base removed from V and 5 bases from J, the gap between germline ends came to 5 bases. The CDR3 sequence is 12 residues long. The germline V gene has CDR1 SGHDN and CDR2 FVKESK. The CDR3 bases are TGTGCCAGCAGCCAAGTAGGGGAGACCCAGTACTTC. It specifies CASSQVGETQYF. The full variable domain, completed using reference TRBV14 and TRBJ2-5, is EAGVTQFPSHSVIEKGQTVTLRCDPISGHDNLYWYRRVMGKEIKFLLHFVKESKQDESGMPNNRFLAERTGGTYSTLKVQPAELEDSGVYFCASSQVGETQYFGPGTRLLVL.

The chain links TRBV25-1 to TRBJ2-7; the D is unclear. V gave up 1 base and J gave up 2 bases, with 9 bases separating them. CDR1 MGHDK and CDR2 SYGVNS come from the germline V gene. The length of the CDR3 is 14 residues. The DNA for the CDR3 is TGTGCCAGCAGTGAATCAACAGCAGCCTACGAGCAGTACTTC. This encodes CASSESTAAYEQYF.

This clone was detected a few times. The chain joins TRBV10-3 to TRBJ2-7; no reliable D call. The CDR3 covers 14 residues. V was pared by 0 bases and J by 2 bases, with 8 bases between. Germline V gene data show CDR1 as ENHRY and CDR2 as SYGVKD. The CDR3 sequence: CAISESNGPYEQYF. CDR3 sequence (DNA): TGTGCCATCAGTGAGTCGAACGGTCCCTACGAGCAGTACTTC.

In DNA form, the CDR3 reads TGTGCCAGCAGACTAGCGGGGAACGGGGAGCTGTTTTTT. Amino acid sequence: CASRLAGNGELFF. This sequence joins TRBV27 and TRBJ2-2; 10 nucleotides line up with TRBD2. Germline V gives CDR1 MNHEY, CDR2 SMNVEV (reference sequence). There are 13 residues in the CDR3. V shed 6 bases, J shed 7 bases, and the junction held 2 bases outside the gene matches.

The chain links TRBV6-5 to TRBJ2-3; TRBD2 matches 10 bases. From germline, CDR1 is MNHEY and CDR2 SVGAGI. V lost 3 bases to trimming and J lost 5 bases; unmatched junction nucleotides: 5. CDR3 length: 15 residues. The CDR3 nucleotides read TGTGCCAGCAGTTATCTAGCGGGAGAGCTAGATACGCAGTATTTT. This sequence encodes CASSYLAGELDTQYF.

The chain links TRBV30 to TRBJ1-4, with D tentatively TRBD1 (5 bases). The CDR3 loop spans 13 amino acids. CDR1 is GTSNPN, CDR2 SVGIG, per germline (reference sequence). Trimming removed 3 bases at V and 7 bases at J, with 12 bases between. This chain's CDR3 is CAWRPPGGEKLFF. The CDR3 DNA reads TGTGCCTGGAGACCCCCGGGGGGTGAAAAACTGTTTTTT. Together with reference TRBV30 and TRBJ1-4, the CDR3 gives the full variable domain: SQTIHQWPATLVQPVGSPLSLECTVEGTSNPNLYWYRQAAGRGLQLLFYSVGIGQISSEVPQNLSASRPQDRQFILSSKKLLLSDSGFYLCAWRPPGGEKLFFGSGTQLSVL.

This chain uses TRBV7-9 with TRBJ2-7; possible D gene TRBD2, 6 bases. Germline loops: CDR1 SEHNR, CDR2 FQNEAQ (reference sequence). V was trimmed by 1 base and J by 6 bases, leaving 13 bases between them. The CDR3 covers 14 residues. The CDR3 reads CASSLVRDPLEQYF. In DNA, the CDR3 is TGTGCCAGCAGCTTAGTGCGGGACCCCCTCGAGCAGTACTTC.

The chain employs TRBV6-5 and TRBJ2-1, with TRBD2 matching 12 bases. The CDR3 has 15 residues. The trim removed 6 bases at V and 4 bases at J, leaving 4 bases unmatched. CDR1 and CDR2 from the germline V gene are MNHEY and SVGAGI. The CDR3, as DNA: TGTGCCAGCAGAAGACTAGCGGGAGAATACAATGAGCAGTTCTTC. Its protein is CASRRLAGEYNEQFF.

The V and J genes are TRBV11-3 and TRBJ2-2; perhaps TRBD1 as D (5 bases). With 7 bases removed from V and 2 bases from J, the gap between germline ends came to 11 bases. Germline CDR1 reads SGHNT; CDR2 reads YENEEA. CDR3 size: 14 residues. DNA for the CDR3: TGTGCCAGCATCAGGGATCGTAACACCGGGGAGCTGTTTTTT. Amino acid sequence: CASIRDRNTGELFF.

In DNA form, the CDR3 reads TGCGCCAGCAGCTTGGGCGGACTTAGGGAGACCCAGTACTTC. Translating it yields CASSLGGLRETQYF. V is TRBV5-1 and J is TRBJ2-5; tentative D call: TRBD2 (5 bases). CDR3 length: 14 residues. V gave up 0 bases and J gave up 5 bases, with 11 bases separating them. CDR1 is SGHRS and CDR2 is YFSETQ in the germline V gene.

This chain joins TRBV29-1 and TRBJ2-1, with 7 bases matching TRBD2. With 6 bases clipped from V and 3 bases from J, the junction kept 5 bases outside the gene matches. The CDR3 sequence is 13 residues long. Germline CDR1 is SQVTM and CDR2 is ANQGSEA. In DNA, the CDR3 is TGCAGCGTCGGACTAGTTAACTACAATGAGCAGTTCTTC. Its translation is CSVGLVNYNEQFF.

Here the CDR3 reads CASSGGSGNTIYF. Here the CDR3 DNA reads TGTGCCAGCTCTGGGGGCTCTGGAAACACCATATATTTT. The chain employs TRBV18 and TRBJ1-3; D perhaps matches TRBD1 (5 bases). This CDR3 region has 13 residues. Germline CDR1 reads KGHSH; CDR2 reads LQKENI. V was pared by 6 bases and J by 0 bases, with 6 bases between. The whole variable domain, remainder taken from reference TRBV18 and TRBJ1-3, is NAGVMQNPRHLVRRRGQEARLRCSPMKGHSHVYWYRQLPEEGLKFMVYLQKENIIDESGMPKERFSAEFPKEGPSILRIQQVVRGDSAAYFCASSGGSGNTIYFGEGSWLTVV.